What follows is one TCR beta chain and its context. The antigen is unknown. The protocol was immunoSEQ multiplex PCR, while the TCRdb copy is restricted to in-frame clones and leaves out a portion. The table shows about 31,000 clones, with about 80% occurring only once. V lost 2 bases and J 3 bases, leaving 10 bases between the germline ends. This CDR3 is 14 amino acids long. Germline CDR1 is SGDLS and CDR2 is YYNGEE. Time point reported: cycle 4 day 1 (C4D1), after more than five weeks of nivolumab. Relapses following autologous stem cell transplantation were seen in all patients, with brentuximab vedotin exposure varying. The data derive from a study of PD-1 blockade in classical Hodgkin lymphoma. Whole-study context: On a schedule of every 2 weeks, patients received nivolumab 3 mg/kg intravenously.

Study-level findings and limits: Patients starting nivolumab under 1 year after ASCT were excluded. The CD4+ diversity rise by C4D1 was clearest in complete responders. Lower baseline TCR diversity was reported for newly diagnosed patients than for healthy donors.

Sequencing was performed on peripheral blood mononuclear cells (PBMCs), taken before the fourth cycle of nivolumab. This TCR was sampled from a human donor with classical Hodgkin lymphoma. J is TRBJ2-3 and V is TRBV9; TRBD2 is a possible D gene (6 bases). CDR3 nucleotide sequence: TGTGCCAGCAGCGTCCGGGGGTGGACAGATACGCAGTATTTT. This codes for CASSVRGWTDTQYF.